A single sample is the source of the 27 T cell receptor beta chains below, sequenced in a study of post-analysis software for immune sequencing data. Study findings and constraints: Patients showed TRBV5-6, TRBV5-1 and TRBV20-1 among a handful of TRBV segments more frequent than in controls.

Unique molecular identifiers featured in each of the TCR beta cDNA libraries. Via MiXCR, TCRdb re-called the PCR reads, giving one row per CDR3 protein. Among about 430,000 distinct CDR3 sequences listed, more than 30% were seen once. For these TCRs, the target antigens are not known. The sequenced material came from blood. These receptors were collected from a girl aged 2 to 10 with multiple sclerosis.

This clonotype has just a few counts. This rearrangement joins TRBV11-2 to TRBJ2-5; 7 bases fit TRBD1. This CDR3 has 16 residues. Trimming cost V 1 base and J 3 bases; bases outside gene matches: 8. Germline V CDR1 and CDR2: SGHAT, FQNNGV. For the CDR3, the DNA is TGTGCCAGCAGCTTAGTGGTACAGGGGATCGAAGAGACCCAGTACTTC. Protein: CASSLVVQGIEETQYF.

This clonotype was counted once. This chain uses TRBV28 with TRBJ2-5; D is possibly TRBD2 (6 bases). V was trimmed by 10 bases and J by 11 bases, leaving 11 bases between them. The germline V gene has CDR1 MDHEN and CDR2 SYDVKM. The CDR3 spans 9 residues. The CDR3 nucleotides are TGTGCCACCGTTCGGGGGCAGTACTTC. It codes for CATVRGQYF.

A note on this clonotype: A junction boundary mismatches the germline segment, possibly from a read error. This sequence joins TRBV5-1 and TRBJ2-7; D call uncertain. The CDR3 is 14 residues long. Germline lookup yields CDR1 SGHRS and CDR2 YFSETQ. In nucleotides, the CDR3 is TGCGCCAGCAACTTGTCAGGTATCTCCTACGAGCAGTACTTC. This translates into CASNLSGISYEQYF.

The V call is TRBV10-3, the J call TRBJ1-5, with a tentative D call TRBD1 (5 bases). V lost 11 bases, J lost 7 bases, and 18 bases lay in between. The CDR3 is 13 amino acids. The germline CDR1 and CDR2 sequences are ENHRY and SYGVKD. The chain's CDR3 is CAHQSGGNQPQHF. In DNA form, the CDR3 reads TGTGCCCATCAATCCGGGGGAAACCAGCCCCAGCATTTT.

This clonotype was recorded once. The chain recombines TRBV20-1 with TRBJ1-5; D unresolved. The CDR3 consists of 14 residues. Per germline, CDR1 DFQATT and CDR2 SNEGSKA (reference sequence). Trimming stripped 7 bases from V and 0 bases from J, with 13 bases between. As DNA, the CDR3 is TGCAGTGTTCCGGTTTTGAATAGCAATCAGCCCCAGCATTTT. Encoded protein: CSVPVLNSNQPQHF.

The J gene is TRBJ1-6, the V gene TRBV25-1; D remains ambiguous. The germline CDR1 and CDR2 sequences are MGHDK and SYGVNS. The V gene lost 6 bases and the J gene lost 5 bases, with 5 bases spanning the gap. This CDR3 comprises 12 residues. The CDR3 nucleotides are TGTGCCAGCAGCGGTGATAATTCACCCCTCCACTTT. This codes for CASSGDNSPLHF.

The DNA for the CDR3 is TGCGCCAGCAGCCAAGTCGGGGGGGTCGGGCTCGATGAGCAGTTCTTC. Protein sequence: CASSQVGGVGLDEQFF. This rearrangement joins TRBV4-3 to TRBJ2-1, with 8 bases fitting TRBD2. Germline V lookup: CDR1 LGHNA, CDR2 YSLEER. J gave up 8 bases and V 1 base, and 10 bases lay outside the gene matches. The length of the CDR3 is 16 residues.

V is TRBV6-6 and J is TRBJ1-1; 7 bases align to TRBD1. The germline gives CDR1 MNHNY, CDR2 SVGAGI (reference sequence). The CDR3 runs 16 residues. The V and J ends lost 3 bases and 2 bases, in that order; junction bases with no gene match: 9. The CDR3 region has the DNA TGTGCCAGCAGTTATGAGGGGGCTTGGGGAAACACTGAAGCTTTCTTT. Translating gives CASSYEGAWGNTEAFF.

There are a few counts of this clonotype. J is TRBJ2-2 and V is TRBV29-1; D not resolved. Germline loops: CDR1 SQVTM, CDR2 ANQGSEA. The germline V and J ends were trimmed by 4 bases and 0 bases, with 6 bases remaining between them. The CDR3 runs 13 residues. The CDR3 loop is CSVGVSNTGELFF. The CDR3 region has the DNA TGCAGCGTTGGTGTGTCGAACACCGGGGAGCTGTTTTTT.

This clonotype was counted only a few times. This rearrangement joins TRBV15 to TRBJ1-5; D call uncertain. This CDR3 is built from 16 residues. The germline V gene has CDR1 LNHNV and CDR2 YYDKDF (reference sequence). The V gene lost 1 base and the J gene lost 2 bases, with 12 bases spanning the gap. CDR3 nucleotides: TGTGCCACCAGCAGAGTAATAGGGAGGGGCAATCAGCCCCAGCATTTT. Residues: CATSRVIGRGNQPQHF. The full variable domain, rest sourced from reference TRBV15 and TRBJ1-5, is DAMVIQNPRYQVTQFGKPVTLSCSQTLNHNVMYWYQQKSSQAPKLLFHYYDKDFNNEADTPDNFQSRRPNTSFCFLDIRSPGLGDTAMYLCATSRVIGRGNQPQHFGDGTRLSIL.

About this clonotype itself: One junction end does not reproduce the germline sequence, and a read error may be involved. The genes are TRBV15 and TRBJ1-2; 7 bases fit TRBD1. CDR1 and CDR2 from the germline V gene are LNHNV and YYDKDF (reference sequence). The CDR3 has 17 amino acids. The CDR3 coding sequence is TGTGCCACCGTCCGGGACAGAAGTCCCTTAGCTAACTACGGCTACACCTTC. Protein product: CATVRDRSPLANYGYTF. Filled out from reference TRBV15 and TRBJ1-2, the complete variable domain reads DAMVIQNPRYQVTQFGKPVTLSCSQTLNHNVMYWYQQKSSQAPKLLFHYYDKDFNNEADTPDNFQSRRPNTSFCFLDIRSPGLGDTAMYLCATVRDRSPLANYGYTFGSGTRLTVV.

This chain links TRBV20-1 with TRBJ2-7, with TRBD2 matching over 13 bases. CDR3 length: 15 residues. Germline values: CDR1 DFQATT, CDR2 SNEGSKA (reference sequence). V lost 6 bases to trimming and J lost 2 bases; unmatched junction nucleotides: 7. The CDR3 DNA reads as TGCAGTGCAATACCCGGGACTAGCGGGGCCTACGAGCAGTACTTC. Its translation is CSAIPGTSGAYEQYF.

This chain connects TRBV13 to TRBJ2-7; 13 nucleotides align to TRBD2. Germline V lookup: CDR1 PRHDT, CDR2 FYEKMQ (reference sequence). The CDR3 is 15 residues long. After removal of 5 bases from V and 5 bases from J, the junction contained 6 bases not matched to a gene. Written as DNA, the CDR3 is TGTGCCAGCAGCCTCGGACTAGCGGGGGCCCACGAGCAGTACTTC. It specifies CASSLGLAGAHEQYF.

The chain carries TRBV3-1 and TRBJ2-3; 9 nucleotides line up with TRBD2. The CDR3 totals 17 residues. With V trimmed by 3 bases and J by 4 bases, 11 bases remained unmatched. Germline V CDR1 and CDR2: LGHDT, YNNKEL (reference sequence). CDR3 residues: CASSHRTLAGKSDTQYF. CDR3 nucleotide sequence: TGTGCCAGCAGCCACCGGACTCTAGCGGGGAAATCAGATACGCAGTATTTT.

There are a few counts of this clonotype. The rearrangement joins TRBV9 to TRBJ2-1, with 9 bases identical to TRBD2. CDR3 length: 15 amino acids. The germline CDR1 and CDR2 sequences are SGDLS and YYNGEE. J was trimmed by 6 bases and V by 3 bases; bases with no gene match: 7. Here the CDR3 DNA reads TGTGCCAGCAGCGCTAGCGGGAAACCGGCCAATGAGCAGTTCTTC. It specifies CASSASGKPANEQFF.

A word on this clonotype: Germline and junction disagree at one end, which may indicate a read error. The genes are TRBV29-1 and TRBJ2-1; TRBD2 agrees at 8 bases. Germline V gene sequence: CDR1 SQVTM, CDR2 ANQGSEA. There are 15 residues in the CDR3. CDR3 in DNA: TGCGGCGTCGCGCCGGGACGGGAGGGTTACAATGAGCAGTTCTTC. As protein: CGVAPGREGYNEQFF.

The rearrangement uses TRBV12-3 or TRBV12-4 and TRBJ1-5; D gene unclear. The V end lost 3 bases, the J end lost 8 bases, and 11 bases lay between the germline ends. The CDR3 is made up of 13 amino acids. CDR3 sequence reads: CASSFGQPKPQHF. The CDR3 DNA reads TGTGCCAGCAGTTTTGGTCAGCCGAAGCCCCAGCATTTT.

The chain combines TRBV28 with TRBJ2-5; D remains unclear. This CDR3 has 15 amino acids. CDR1 MDHEN and CDR2 SYDVKM come from the germline V gene. With 2 bases removed from V and 0 bases from J, the gap between germline ends came to 10 bases. The CDR3 loop is CASSLILPYQETQYF. CDR3 nucleotides: TGTGCCAGCAGTTTAATTCTGCCGTACCAAGAGACCCAGTACTTC. Based on the CDR3 plus reference TRBV28 and TRBJ2-5, the full variable domain is DVKVTQSSRYLVKRTGEKVFLECVQDMDHENMFWYRQDPGLGLRLIYFSYDVKMKEKGDIPEGYSVSREKKERFSLILESASTNQTSMYLCASSLILPYQETQYFGPGTRLLVL.

This clonotype has a handful of counts. The chain has TRBV29-1 and TRBJ2-5; tentative D call: TRBD1 (5 bases). V shed 4 bases and J shed 1 base, with 16 bases lying between them. The CDR3 covers 15 residues. The germline CDR1 and CDR2 sequences are SQVTM and ANQGSEA. In nucleotides, the CDR3 is TGCAGCGTTGGGACATTCGTCGCAGTCCAAGAGACCCAGTACTTC. Translating gives CSVGTFVAVQETQYF.

This clonotype was seen once. The chain combines TRBV12-3 or TRBV12-4 with TRBJ1-6; no clear D gene. The CDR3 is made up of 13 amino acids. Trimming shortened V by 6 bases and J by 11 bases, and 14 bases separated the two germline ends. CDR3 sequence (DNA): TGTGCCAGCAGGTCCGGGTCTGGGACACCCCTCCACTTT. Amino acids: CASRSGSGTPLHF.

This chain uses TRBV29-1 with TRBJ2-7; D possibly uses TRBD1 or TRBD2 (5 bases each). V was cut by 1 base and J by 2 bases, with 6 bases left in between. From germline, CDR1 is SQVTM and CDR2 ANQGSEA. CDR3 length: 12 residues. The CDR3 coding sequence is TGCAGCGTTGAAGCGGGGCCCTACGAGCAGTACTTC. The encoded protein is CSVEAGPYEQYF.

The V and J genes are TRBV5-5 and TRBJ2-7, with TRBD1 identical over 7 bases. The V and J ends lost 4 bases and 0 bases, in that order; junction bases with no gene match: 10. Germline loops: CDR1 SGHKS, CDR2 YYEKEE (reference sequence). CDR3 length: 16 residues. CDR3 bases: TGTGCCAGCAGCCCACGGGGACAGCGAACCTCCTACGAGCAGTACTTC. Encoded protein: CASSPRGQRTSYEQYF.

The chain couples TRBV5-1 to TRBJ2-5, with 8 bases identical to TRBD2. Trimming at V came to 5 bases and at J to 3 bases, leaving 9 bases not matched to a gene. Germline V gene data show CDR1 as SGHRS and CDR2 as YFSETQ. The CDR3 is made up of 15 amino acids. Here the CDR3 DNA reads TGCGCCAGCAGTCCTCGTGGACTAGCCGAAGAGACCCAGTACTTC. Its protein product is CASSPRGLAEETQYF.

This clonotype was seen a handful of times. The J gene is TRBJ2-7, the V gene TRBV12-3 or TRBV12-4, with D perhaps given as TRBD1 or TRBD2 (7 bases each). This CDR3 region has 17 residues. V dropped 5 bases and J dropped 3 bases, with 23 bases sitting between them. The CDR3 spells CASSPHGGGQIIYEQYF. CDR3 nucleotide sequence: TGTGCCAGCAGTCCCCATGGGGGGGGACAGATAATCTACGAGCAGTACTTC.

This chain links TRBV6-5 with TRBJ1-4; 9 nucleotides align to TRBD1. Germline lookup yields CDR1 MNHEY and CDR2 SVGAGI. J was trimmed by 8 bases and V by 8 bases; bases with no gene match: 6. CDR3 size: 13 residues. The CDR3 nucleotides read TGTGCCAGCGGGGGGACAGGGAACGAAAAACTGTTTTTT. The encoded protein is CASGGTGNEKLFF.

The CDR3 spells CASSYLQGARNTEAFF. CDR3 in DNA: TGTGCCAGCAGTTACCTACAGGGGGCGAGGAACACTGAAGCTTTCTTT. This chain joins TRBV6-5 and TRBJ1-1; 9 nucleotides align to TRBD1. Germline CDR1 reads MNHEY; CDR2 reads SVGAGI. The CDR3 is 16 amino acids. After removal of 2 bases from V and 1 base from J, the junction contained 5 bases not matched to a gene.

The gene calls are TRBV28 and TRBJ2-7, with 7 bases fitting TRBD1. Germline assignment: CDR1 MDHEN and CDR2 SYDVKM. There are 14 residues in the CDR3. V lost 6 bases to trimming and J lost 1 base; unmatched junction nucleotides: 6. The CDR3 sequence: CASRLGGASYEQYF. CDR3 sequence (DNA): TGTGCCAGCAGGTTAGGGGGCGCATCCTACGAGCAGTACTTC.